This T cell receptor beta chain was identified during a study of T cells expressing NK-cell markers. At the level of the study: Eight donors were sequenced, seven testing HCMV-seropositive and one testing seronegative.

TCRdb re-called the 5' RACE reads; every CDR3 protein appears as one record, without DNA. The record lists 400,000 to 450,000 distinct CDR3 sequences, of which the ten most abundant hold under 7.5%. CDR1 and CDR2 (germline): MNHEY, SMNVEV (reference sequence). The CDR3 totals 16 residues. Study findings and constraints: It remained uncertain whether the expanded NKG2C+ T cell clones were specific for HCMV antigens. In a handful of donors, these clonotypes also led the CD3+CD56-NKG2C+ fraction.

For this clonotype: Antigen: not known.

This chain links TRBV27 with TRBJ2-3; no DNA is available, so the TRBD2 call from TCRdb remains unchecked. Material: blood T cells: a sorted CD56 or NKG2C T cell subset, CD4+ or CD8+ T cells, or bulk PBMC T cells (not recorded which). The sequence came from a woman aged 18 to 75 in good health. The CDR3 region is CASSLVLAANTDTQYF.